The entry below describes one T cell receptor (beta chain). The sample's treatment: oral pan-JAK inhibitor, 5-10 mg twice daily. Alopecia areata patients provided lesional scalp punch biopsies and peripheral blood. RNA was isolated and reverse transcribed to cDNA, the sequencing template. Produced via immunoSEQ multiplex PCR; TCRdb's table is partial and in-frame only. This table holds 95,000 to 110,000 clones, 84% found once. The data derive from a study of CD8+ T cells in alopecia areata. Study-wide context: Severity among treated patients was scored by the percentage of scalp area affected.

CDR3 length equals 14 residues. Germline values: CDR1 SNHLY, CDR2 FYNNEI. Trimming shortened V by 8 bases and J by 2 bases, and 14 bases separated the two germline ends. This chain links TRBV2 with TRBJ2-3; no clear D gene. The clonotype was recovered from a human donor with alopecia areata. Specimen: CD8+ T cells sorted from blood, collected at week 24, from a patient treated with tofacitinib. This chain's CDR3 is CASLDEKATDTQYF. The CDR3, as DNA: TGTGCCAGCCTCGATGAGAAAGCCACAGATACGCAGTATTTT.